A single sample gave rise to the 3 T cell receptor beta chains below, sequenced in a study of response to subunit inactivated influenza vaccine. One entry per CDR3 protein results from TCRdb running MiXCR on the RT-PCR reads. The sample has roughly 780,000 distinct CDR3 sequences, approximately 17% seen once. Source: PBMCs from blood, taken roughly 5 days after vaccination. These receptor sequences come from a man in his fifties or sixties who received an inactivated influenza vaccine.

The rearrangement uses TRBV6-6 and TRBJ2-7, with D perhaps TRBD1 (5 bases). The CDR3 sequence is 12 residues long. Trimming shortened V by 8 bases and J by 5 bases, and 13 bases separated the two germline ends. Germline loops: CDR1 MNHNY, CDR2 SVGAGI (reference sequence). CDR3: CASSGPPHEQYF. For the CDR3, the DNA is TGTGCCAGCTCAGGGCCGCCCCACGAGCAGTACTTC.

This sequence joins TRBV6-5 and TRBJ2-7; TRBD2 might be the D (5 bases). This CDR3 region has 13 residues. Germline V gene sequence: CDR1 MNHEY, CDR2 SVGAGI. Trimming removed 5 bases from V and 2 bases from J, with 10 bases in between. The CDR3 nucleotides are TGTGCCAGCAGTCACGGGAAAACCTACGAGCAGTACTTC. It is translated as CASSHGKTYEQYF.

A few counts support this clonotype. The gene calls are TRBV11-1 and TRBJ2-1, with D tentatively TRBD2 (5 bases). Germline loops: CDR1 SGHAT, CDR2 FQDESV (reference sequence). The CDR3 sequence is 19 residues long. The germline V and J ends were trimmed by 5 bases and 0 bases, with 23 bases remaining between them. DNA for the CDR3: TGTGCCAGCAGCCCACCACAAGCGGATGTATCCTACTCCTACAATGAGCAGTTCTTC. Amino acid sequence: CASSPPQADVSYSYNEQFF.